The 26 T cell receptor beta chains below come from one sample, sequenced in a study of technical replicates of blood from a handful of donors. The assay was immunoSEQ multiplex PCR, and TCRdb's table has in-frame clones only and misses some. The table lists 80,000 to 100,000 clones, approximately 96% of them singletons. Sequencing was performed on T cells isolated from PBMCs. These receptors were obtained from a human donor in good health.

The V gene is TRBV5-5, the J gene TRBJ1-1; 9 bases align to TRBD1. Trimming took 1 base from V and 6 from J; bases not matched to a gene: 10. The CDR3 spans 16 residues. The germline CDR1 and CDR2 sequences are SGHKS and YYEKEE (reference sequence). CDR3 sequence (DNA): TGTGCCAGCAGCTTGATCGCAGGACAGGGGACACCTGAAGCTTTCTTT. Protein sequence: CASSLIAGQGTPEAFF. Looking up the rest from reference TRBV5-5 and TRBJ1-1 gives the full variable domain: DAGVTQSPTHLIKTRGQQVTLRCSPISGHKSVSWYQQVLGQGPQFIFQYYEKEERGRGNFPDRFSARQFPNYSSELNVNALLLGDSALYLCASSLIAGQGTPEAFFGQGTRLTVV.

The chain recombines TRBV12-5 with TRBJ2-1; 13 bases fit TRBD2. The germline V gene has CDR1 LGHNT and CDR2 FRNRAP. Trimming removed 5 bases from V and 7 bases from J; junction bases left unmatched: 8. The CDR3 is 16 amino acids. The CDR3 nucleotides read TGTGCTAGTGGTGGGAGACTAGCGGGAGGAGTAAATGAGCAGTTCTTC. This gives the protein CASGGRLAGGVNEQFF.

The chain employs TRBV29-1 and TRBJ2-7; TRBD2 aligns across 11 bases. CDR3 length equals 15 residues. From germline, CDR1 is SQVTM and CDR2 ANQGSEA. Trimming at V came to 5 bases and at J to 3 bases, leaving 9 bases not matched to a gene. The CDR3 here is CSVLRLAGYGYEQYF. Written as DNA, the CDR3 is TGCAGCGTTCTTCGACTAGCGGGATACGGCTACGAGCAGTACTTC.

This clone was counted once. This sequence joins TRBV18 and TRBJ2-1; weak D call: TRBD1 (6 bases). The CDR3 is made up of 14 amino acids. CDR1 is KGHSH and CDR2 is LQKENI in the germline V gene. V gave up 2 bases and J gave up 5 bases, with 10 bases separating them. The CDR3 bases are TGTGCCAGCTCACCAGGGGGCCAAGACAATGAGCAGTTCTTC. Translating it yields CASSPGGQDNEQFF.

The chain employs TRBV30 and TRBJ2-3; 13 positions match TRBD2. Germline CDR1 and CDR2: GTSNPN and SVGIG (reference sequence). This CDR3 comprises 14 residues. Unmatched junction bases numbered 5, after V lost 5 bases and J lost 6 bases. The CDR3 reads CAWGLAGVVDTQYF. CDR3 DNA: TGTGCCTGGGGACTAGCGGGAGTTGTCGATACGCAGTATTTT.

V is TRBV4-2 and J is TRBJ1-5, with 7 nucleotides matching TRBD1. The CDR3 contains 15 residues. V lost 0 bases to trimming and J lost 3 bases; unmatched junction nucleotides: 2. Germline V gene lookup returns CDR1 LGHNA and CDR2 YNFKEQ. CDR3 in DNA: TGTGCCAGCAGCCAAGATGGGACAGCCAATCAGCCCCAGCATTTT. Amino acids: CASSQDGTANQPQHF.

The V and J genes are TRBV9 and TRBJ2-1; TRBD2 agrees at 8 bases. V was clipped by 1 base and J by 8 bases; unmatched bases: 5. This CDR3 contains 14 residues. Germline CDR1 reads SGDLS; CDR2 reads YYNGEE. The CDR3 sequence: CASSVKPGGDEQFF. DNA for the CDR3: TGTGCCAGCAGCGTAAAACCGGGAGGGGATGAGCAGTTCTTC.

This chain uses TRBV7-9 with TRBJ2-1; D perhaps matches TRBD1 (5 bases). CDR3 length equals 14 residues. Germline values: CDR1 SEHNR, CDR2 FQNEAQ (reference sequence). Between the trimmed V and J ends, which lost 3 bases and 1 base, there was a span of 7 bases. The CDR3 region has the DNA TGTGCCAGCAGCTTTCAGGGTTCCTACAATGAGCAGTTCTTC. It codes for CASSFQGSYNEQFF.

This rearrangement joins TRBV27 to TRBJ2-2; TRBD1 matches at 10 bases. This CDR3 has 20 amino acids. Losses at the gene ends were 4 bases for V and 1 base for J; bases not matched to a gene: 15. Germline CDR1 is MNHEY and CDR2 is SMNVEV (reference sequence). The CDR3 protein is CASSWNPGQGIKVNTGELFF. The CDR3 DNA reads TGTGCCAGCAGTTGGAACCCGGGACAGGGGATTAAGGTGAACACCGGGGAGCTGTTTTTT.

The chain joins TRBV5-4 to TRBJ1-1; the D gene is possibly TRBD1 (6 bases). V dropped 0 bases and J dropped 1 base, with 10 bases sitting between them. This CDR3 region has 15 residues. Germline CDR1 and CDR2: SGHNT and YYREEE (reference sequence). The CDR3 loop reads CASSLERTANTEAFF. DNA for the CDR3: TGTGCCAGCAGCTTGGAACGGACAGCGAACACTGAAGCTTTCTTT.

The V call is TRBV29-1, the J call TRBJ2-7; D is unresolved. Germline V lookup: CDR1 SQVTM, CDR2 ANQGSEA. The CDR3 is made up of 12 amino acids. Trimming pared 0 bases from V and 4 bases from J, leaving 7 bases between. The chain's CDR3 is CSVEDSYYEQYF. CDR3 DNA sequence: TGCAGCGTTGAAGACTCCTATTACGAGCAGTACTTC.

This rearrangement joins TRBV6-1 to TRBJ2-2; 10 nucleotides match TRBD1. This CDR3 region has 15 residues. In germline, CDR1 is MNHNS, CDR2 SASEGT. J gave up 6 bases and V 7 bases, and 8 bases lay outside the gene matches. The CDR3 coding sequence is TGTGCCAGCACCCGACAGGGGGCACTTTCCGGGGAGCTGTTTTTT. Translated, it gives CASTRQGALSGELFF.

The CDR3 loop reads CASSLAISPVRTYEQYF. The CDR3 region has the DNA TGTGCCAGCAGCTTAGCGATTTCGCCGGTCAGGACCTACGAGCAGTACTTC. The chain carries TRBV7-8 and TRBJ2-7, with D uncertain. Trimming stripped 0 bases from V and 2 bases from J, with 17 bases between. The CDR3 loop spans 17 amino acids. Germline CDR1 and CDR2: SGHVS and FQNEAQ. The full variable domain, with the rest looked up from reference TRBV7-8 and TRBJ2-7, is GAGVSQSPRYKVAKRGQDVALRCDPISGHVSLFWYQQALGQGPEFLTYFQNEAQLDKSGLPSDRFFAERPEGSVSTLKIQRTQQEDSAVYLCASSLAISPVRTYEQYFGPGTRLTVT.

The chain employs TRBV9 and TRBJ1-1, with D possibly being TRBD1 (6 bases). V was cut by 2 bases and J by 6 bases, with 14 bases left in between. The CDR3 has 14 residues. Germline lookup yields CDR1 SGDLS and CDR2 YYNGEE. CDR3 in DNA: TGTGCCAGCAGCGTGGCCCCAAGACAGGCTGAAGCTTTCTTT. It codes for CASSVAPRQAEAFF.

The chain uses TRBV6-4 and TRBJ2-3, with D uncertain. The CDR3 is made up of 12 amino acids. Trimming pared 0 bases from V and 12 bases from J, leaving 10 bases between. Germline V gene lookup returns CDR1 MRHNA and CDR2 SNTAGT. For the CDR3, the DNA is TGTGCCAGCAGTGACTCGAGTGGTTTCCAGTATTTT. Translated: CASSDSSGFQYF.

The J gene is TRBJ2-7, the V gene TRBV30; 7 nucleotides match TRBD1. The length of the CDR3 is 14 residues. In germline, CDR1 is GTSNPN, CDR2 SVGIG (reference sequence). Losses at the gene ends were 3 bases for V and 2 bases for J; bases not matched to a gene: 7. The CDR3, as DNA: TGTGCCTGGAGCGCCGGGACAGAGACCTACGAGCAGTACTTC. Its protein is CAWSAGTETYEQYF. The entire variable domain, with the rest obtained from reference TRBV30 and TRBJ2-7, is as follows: SQTIHQWPATLVQPVGSPLSLECTVEGTSNPNLYWYRQAAGRGLQLLFYSVGIGQISSEVPQNLSASRPQDRQFILSSKKLLLSDSGFYLCAWSAGTETYEQYFGPGTRLTVT.

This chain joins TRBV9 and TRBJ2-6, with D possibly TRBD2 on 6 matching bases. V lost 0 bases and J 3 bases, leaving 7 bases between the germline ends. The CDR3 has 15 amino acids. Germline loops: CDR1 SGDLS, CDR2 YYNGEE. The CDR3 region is CASSVAGVGANVLTF. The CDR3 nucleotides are TGTGCCAGCAGCGTAGCGGGGGTTGGGGCCAACGTCCTGACTTTC.

CDR3 coding DNA: TGCAGTGCCGACTGGTACAATGAGCAGTTCTTC. It specifies CSADWYNEQFF. The J gene is TRBJ2-1, the V gene TRBV20-1; D gene uncertain. V lost 6 bases to trimming and J lost 4 bases, with 7 bases between them. Germline CDR1 and CDR2: DFQATT and SNEGSKA (reference sequence). CDR3 size: 11 residues.

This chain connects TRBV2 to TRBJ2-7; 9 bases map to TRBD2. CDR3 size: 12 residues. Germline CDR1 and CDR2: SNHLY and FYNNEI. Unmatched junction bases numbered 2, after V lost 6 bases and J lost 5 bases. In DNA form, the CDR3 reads TGTGCCAGCAGGCGGGAGGGCCACGAGCAGTACTTC. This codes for CASRREGHEQYF. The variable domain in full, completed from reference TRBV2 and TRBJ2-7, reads EPEVTQTPSHQVTQMGQEVILRCVPISNHLYFYWYRQILGQKVEFLVSFYNNEISEKSEIFDDQFSVERPDGSNFTLKIRSTKLEDSAMYFCASRREGHEQYFGPGTRLTVT.

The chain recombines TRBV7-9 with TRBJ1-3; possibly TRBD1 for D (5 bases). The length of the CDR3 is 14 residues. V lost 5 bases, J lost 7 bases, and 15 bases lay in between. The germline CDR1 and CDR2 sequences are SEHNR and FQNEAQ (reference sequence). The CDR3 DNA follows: TGTGCCAGCAGCCTGGCGGGAGGGGTCAACACCATATATTTT. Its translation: CASSLAGGVNTIYF.

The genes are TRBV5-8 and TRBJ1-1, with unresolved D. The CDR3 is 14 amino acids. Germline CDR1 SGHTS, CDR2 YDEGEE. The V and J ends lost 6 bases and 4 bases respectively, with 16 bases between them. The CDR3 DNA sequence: TGTGCCAGCATGGCAGGAAGGGAGAGCACTGAAGCTTTCTTT. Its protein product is CASMAGRESTEAFF.

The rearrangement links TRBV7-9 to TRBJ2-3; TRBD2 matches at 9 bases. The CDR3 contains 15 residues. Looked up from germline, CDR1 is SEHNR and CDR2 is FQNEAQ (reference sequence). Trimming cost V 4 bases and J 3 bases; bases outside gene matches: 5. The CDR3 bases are TGTGCCAGCAGCTCCTTAGCGGGAGCAACAGATACGCAGTATTTT. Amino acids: CASSSLAGATDTQYF.

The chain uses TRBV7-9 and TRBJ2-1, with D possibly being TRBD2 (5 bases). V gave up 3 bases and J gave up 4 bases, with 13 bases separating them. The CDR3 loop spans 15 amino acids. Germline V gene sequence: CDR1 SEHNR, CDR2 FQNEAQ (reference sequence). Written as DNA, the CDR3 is TGTGCCAGCAGCTTTTTTTCGGGAAAGTACAATGAGCAGTTCTTC. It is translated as CASSFFSGKYNEQFF.

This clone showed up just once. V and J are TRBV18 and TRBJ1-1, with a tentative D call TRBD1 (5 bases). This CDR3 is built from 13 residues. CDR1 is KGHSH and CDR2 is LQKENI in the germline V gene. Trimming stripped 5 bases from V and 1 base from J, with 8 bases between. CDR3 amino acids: CASSAQGNTEAFF. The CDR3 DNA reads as TGTGCCAGCTCAGCCCAGGGGAACACTGAAGCTTTCTTT.

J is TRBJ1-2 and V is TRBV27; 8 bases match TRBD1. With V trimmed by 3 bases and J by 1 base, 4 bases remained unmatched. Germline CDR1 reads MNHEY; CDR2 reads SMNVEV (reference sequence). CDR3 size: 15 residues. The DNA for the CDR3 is TGTGCCAGCAGTTTCGGACAGGGAATTAACTATGGCTACACCTTC. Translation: CASSFGQGINYGYTF.

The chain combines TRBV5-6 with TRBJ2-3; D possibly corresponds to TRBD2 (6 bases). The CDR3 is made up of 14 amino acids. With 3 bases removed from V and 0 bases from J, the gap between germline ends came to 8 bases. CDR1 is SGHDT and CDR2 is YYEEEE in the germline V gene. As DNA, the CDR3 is TGTGCCAGCAGCTCAAGCGGGAGCACAGATACGCAGTATTTT. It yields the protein CASSSSGSTDTQYF.